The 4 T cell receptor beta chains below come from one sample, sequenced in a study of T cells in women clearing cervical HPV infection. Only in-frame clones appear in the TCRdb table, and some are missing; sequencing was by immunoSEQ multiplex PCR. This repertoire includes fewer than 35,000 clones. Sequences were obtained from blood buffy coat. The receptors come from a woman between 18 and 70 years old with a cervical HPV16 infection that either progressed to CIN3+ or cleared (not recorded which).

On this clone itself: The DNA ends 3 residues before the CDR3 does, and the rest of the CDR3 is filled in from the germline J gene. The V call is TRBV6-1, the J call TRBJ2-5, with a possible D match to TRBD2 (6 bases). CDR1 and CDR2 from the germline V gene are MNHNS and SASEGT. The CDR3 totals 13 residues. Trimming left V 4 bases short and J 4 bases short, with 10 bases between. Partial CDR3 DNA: TGTGCCAGCAGTGTGGGACTTGGAGAGACC. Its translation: CASSVGLGET. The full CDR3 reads CASSVGLGETQYF.

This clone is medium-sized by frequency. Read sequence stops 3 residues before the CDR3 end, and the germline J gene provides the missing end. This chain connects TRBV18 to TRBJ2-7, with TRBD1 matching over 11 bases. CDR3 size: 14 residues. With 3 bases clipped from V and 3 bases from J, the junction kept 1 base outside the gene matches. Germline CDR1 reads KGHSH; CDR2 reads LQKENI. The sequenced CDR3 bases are TGTGCCAGCTCACCGGGACAGGGGGTCTACGAG. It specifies CASSPGQGVYE. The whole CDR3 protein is CASSPGQGVYEQYF.

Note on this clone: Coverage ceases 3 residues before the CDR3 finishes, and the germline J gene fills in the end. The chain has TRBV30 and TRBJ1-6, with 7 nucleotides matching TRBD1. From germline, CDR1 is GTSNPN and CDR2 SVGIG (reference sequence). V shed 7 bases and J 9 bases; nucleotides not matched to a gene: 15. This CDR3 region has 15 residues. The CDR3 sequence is CAFDPGTDNGSPLHF. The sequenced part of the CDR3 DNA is TGTGCCTTTGATCCCGGGACAGACAATGGTTCACCC.

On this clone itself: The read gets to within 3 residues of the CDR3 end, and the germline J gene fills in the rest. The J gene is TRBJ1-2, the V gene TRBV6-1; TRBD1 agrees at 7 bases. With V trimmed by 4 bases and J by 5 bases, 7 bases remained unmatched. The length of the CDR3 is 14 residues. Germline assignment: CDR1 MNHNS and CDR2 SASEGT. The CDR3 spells CASSARTGEYGYTF. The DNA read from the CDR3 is TGTGCCAGCAGTGCGAGAACAGGGGAGTATGGC.